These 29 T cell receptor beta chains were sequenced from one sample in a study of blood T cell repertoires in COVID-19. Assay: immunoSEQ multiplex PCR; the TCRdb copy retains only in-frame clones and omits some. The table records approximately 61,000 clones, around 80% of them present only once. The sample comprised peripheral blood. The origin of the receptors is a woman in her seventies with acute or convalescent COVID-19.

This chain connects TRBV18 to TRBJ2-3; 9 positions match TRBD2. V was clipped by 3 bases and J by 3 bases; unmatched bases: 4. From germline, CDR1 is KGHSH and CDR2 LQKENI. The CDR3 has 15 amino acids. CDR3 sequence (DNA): TGTGCCAGCTCACCCCCGGGACTAGCTACAGATACGCAGTATTTT. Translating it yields CASSPPGLATDTQYF.

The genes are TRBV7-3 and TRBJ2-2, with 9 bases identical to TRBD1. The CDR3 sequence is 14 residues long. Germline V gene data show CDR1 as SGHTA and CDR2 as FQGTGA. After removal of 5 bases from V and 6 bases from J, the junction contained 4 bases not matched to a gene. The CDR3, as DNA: TGTGCCAGCAGCCTGGGACAGGGTTCCGGGGAGCTGTTTTTT. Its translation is CASSLGQGSGELFF.

CDR3 sequence reads: CAIRAGGSTDTQYF. The CDR3 coding sequence is TGTGCCATCAGGGCGGGGGGTAGCACAGATACGCAGTATTTT. V and J are TRBV10-3 and TRBJ2-3; 8 bases line up with TRBD2. Germline V CDR1 and CDR2: ENHRY, SYGVKD. The CDR3 contains 14 residues. V lost 6 bases to trimming and J lost 0 bases; unmatched junction nucleotides: 2.

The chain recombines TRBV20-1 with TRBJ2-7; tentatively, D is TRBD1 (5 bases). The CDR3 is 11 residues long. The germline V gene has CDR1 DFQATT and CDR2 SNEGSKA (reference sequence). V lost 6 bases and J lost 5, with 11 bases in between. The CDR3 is CSATRRDEQYF. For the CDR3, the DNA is TGCAGTGCGACTCGCAGGGACGAGCAGTACTTC.

CDR3 coding DNA: TGTGCCAGTAGTCCAATAAGCGGGGGGGCCTACAATGAGCAGTTCTTC. Amino acids: CASSPISGGAYNEQFF. The chain recombines TRBV19 with TRBJ2-1, with 10 bases fitting TRBD2. The CDR3 is made up of 16 amino acids. V was pared by 5 bases and J by 2 bases, with 6 bases of the junction left unmatched. Germline-derived CDR1 and CDR2 are LNHDA and SQIVND (reference sequence). Supplemented by reference TRBV19 and TRBJ2-1, the full variable domain reads DGGITQSPKYLFRKEGQNVTLSCEQNLNHDAMYWYRQDPGQGLRLIYYSQIVNDFQKGDIAEGYSVSREKKESFPLTVTSAQKNPTAFYLCASSPISGGAYNEQFFGPGTRLTVL.

CDR3 sequence reads: CSASSGTGMIAFF. The CDR3 DNA reads as TGCAGTGCTAGTTCCGGGACAGGGATGATAGCTTTCTTT. The V call is TRBV20-1, the J call TRBJ1-1; TRBD1 aligns across 9 bases. The CDR3 is made up of 13 amino acids. Trimming removed 3 bases from V and 10 bases from J; junction bases left unmatched: 9. Germline assignment: CDR1 DFQATT and CDR2 SNEGSKA (reference sequence).

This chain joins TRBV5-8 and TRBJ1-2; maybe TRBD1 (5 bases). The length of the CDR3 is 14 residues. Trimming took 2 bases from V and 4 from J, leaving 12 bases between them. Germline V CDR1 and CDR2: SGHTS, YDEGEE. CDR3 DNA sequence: TGTGCCAGCAGCTTATCCGGGGGTAGCTATGGCTACACCTTC. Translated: CASSLSGGSYGYTF.

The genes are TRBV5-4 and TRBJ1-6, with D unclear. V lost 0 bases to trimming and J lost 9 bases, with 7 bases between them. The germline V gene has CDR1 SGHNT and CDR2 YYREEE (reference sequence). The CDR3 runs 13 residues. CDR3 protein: CASSLGAFSPLHF. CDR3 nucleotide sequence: TGTGCCAGCAGCTTGGGGGCATTTTCACCCCTCCACTTT.

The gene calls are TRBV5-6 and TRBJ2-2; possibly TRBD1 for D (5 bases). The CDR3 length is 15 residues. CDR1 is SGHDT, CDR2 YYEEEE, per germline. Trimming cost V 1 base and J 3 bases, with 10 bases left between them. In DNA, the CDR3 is TGTGCCAGCAGCTTGACGGGCAGGGACACCGGGGAGCTGTTTTTT. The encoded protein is CASSLTGRDTGELFF.

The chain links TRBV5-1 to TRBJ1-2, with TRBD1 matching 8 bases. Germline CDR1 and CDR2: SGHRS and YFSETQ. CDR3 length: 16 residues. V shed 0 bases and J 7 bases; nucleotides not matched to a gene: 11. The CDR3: CASSLAWTGQYGGYTF. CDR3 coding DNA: TGCGCCAGCAGCTTGGCCTGGACAGGGCAGTACGGTGGCTACACCTTC.

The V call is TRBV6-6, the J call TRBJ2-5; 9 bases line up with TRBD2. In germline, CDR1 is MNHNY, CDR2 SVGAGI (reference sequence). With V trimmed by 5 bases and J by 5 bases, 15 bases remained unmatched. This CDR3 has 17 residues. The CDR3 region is CASSPALYSGGTETQYF. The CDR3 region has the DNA TGTGCCAGCAGTCCCGCACTCTACAGCGGGGGGACGGAGACCCAGTACTTC.

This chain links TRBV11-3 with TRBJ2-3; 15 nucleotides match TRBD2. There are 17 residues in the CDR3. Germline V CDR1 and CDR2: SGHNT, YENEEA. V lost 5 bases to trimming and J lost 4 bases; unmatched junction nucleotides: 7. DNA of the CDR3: TGTGCCAGCAGCCGAGGACTAGCGGGGGGGCAGGCAGATACGCAGTATTTT. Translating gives CASSRGLAGGQADTQYF. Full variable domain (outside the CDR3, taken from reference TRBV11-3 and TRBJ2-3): EAGVVQSPRYKIIEKKQPVAFWCNPISGHNTLYWYLQNLGQGPELLIRYENEEAVDDSQLPKDRFSAERLKGVDSTLKIQPAELGDSAVYLCASSRGLAGGQADTQYFGPGTRLTVL.

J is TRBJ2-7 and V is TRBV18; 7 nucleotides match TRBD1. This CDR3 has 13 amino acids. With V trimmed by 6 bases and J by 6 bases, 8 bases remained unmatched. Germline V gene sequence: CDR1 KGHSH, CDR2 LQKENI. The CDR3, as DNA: TGTGCCAGCTCGCGACAGGGTACGGGCGAGCAGTACTTC. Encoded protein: CASSRQGTGEQYF.

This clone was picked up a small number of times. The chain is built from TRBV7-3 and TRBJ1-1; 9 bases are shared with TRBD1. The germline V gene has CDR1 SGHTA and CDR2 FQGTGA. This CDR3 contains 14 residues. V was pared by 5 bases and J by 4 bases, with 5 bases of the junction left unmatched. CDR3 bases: TGTGCCAGCAGCCAAGGGACAGGGAGCACTGAAGCTTTCTTT. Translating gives CASSQGTGSTEAFF.

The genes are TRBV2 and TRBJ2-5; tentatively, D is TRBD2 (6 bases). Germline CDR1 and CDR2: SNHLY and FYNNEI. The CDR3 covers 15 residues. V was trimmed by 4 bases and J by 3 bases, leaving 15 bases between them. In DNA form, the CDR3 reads TGTGCCAGCAGTGCCCGCGCGGGGCAAGAAGAGACCCAGTACTTC. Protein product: CASSARAGQEETQYF.

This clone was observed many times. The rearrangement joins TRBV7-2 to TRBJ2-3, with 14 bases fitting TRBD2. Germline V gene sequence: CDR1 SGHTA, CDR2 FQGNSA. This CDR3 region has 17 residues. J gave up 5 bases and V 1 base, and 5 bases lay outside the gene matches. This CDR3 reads CASSLGGLAGAGDTQYF. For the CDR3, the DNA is TGTGCCAGCAGCTTAGGGGGACTAGCGGGGGCCGGAGATACGCAGTATTTT.

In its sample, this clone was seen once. In nucleotides, the CDR3 is TGTGCAAGTCGCCCGGACCGGGACAGGGAGCACAAGGGCACTGAAGCTTTCTTT. Its protein product is CASRPDRDREHKGTEAFF. V gene TRBV12-2 combines with J gene TRBJ1-1; TRBD1, the D gene given by the table, was not confirmed from the DNA. TRBV12-2 is reported as a pseudogene. The CDR3 spans 18 residues.

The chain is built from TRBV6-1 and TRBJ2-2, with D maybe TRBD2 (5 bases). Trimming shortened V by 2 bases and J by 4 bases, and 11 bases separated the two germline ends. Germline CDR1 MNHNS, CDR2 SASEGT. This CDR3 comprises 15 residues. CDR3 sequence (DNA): TGTGCCAGCAGTGAACCGGGAACGCTCACCGGGGAGCTGTTTTTT. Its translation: CASSEPGTLTGELFF.

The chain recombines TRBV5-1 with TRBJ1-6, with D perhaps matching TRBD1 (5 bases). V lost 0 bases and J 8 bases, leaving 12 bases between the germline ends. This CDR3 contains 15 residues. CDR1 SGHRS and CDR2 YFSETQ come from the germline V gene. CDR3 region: CASSLVGRDDSPLHF. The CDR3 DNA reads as TGCGCCAGCAGCTTGGTGGGCAGGGATGATTCACCCCTCCACTTT.

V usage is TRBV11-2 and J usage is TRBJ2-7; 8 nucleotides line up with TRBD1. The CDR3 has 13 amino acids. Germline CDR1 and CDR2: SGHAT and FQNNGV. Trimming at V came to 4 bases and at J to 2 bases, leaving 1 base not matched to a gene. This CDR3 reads CASSSTGAYEQYF. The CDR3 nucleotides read TGTGCCAGCAGCTCGACAGGGGCCTACGAGCAGTACTTC.

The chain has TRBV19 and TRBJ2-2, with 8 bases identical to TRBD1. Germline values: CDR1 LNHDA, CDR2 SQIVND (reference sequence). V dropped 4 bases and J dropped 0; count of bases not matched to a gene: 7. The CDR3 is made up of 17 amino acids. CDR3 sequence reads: CASSTRDRPSNTGELFF. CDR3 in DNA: TGTGCCAGTAGTACCCGGGACAGGCCTTCGAACACCGGGGAGCTGTTTTTT.

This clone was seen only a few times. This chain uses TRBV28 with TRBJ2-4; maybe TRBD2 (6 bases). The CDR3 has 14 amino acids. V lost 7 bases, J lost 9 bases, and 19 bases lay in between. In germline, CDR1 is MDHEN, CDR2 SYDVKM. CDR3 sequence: CASITGTGDGIQYF. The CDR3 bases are TGTGCCAGCATCACCGGGACGGGGGACGGCATTCAGTACTTC. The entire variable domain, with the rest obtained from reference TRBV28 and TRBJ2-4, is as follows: DVKVTQSSRYLVKRTGEKVFLECVQDMDHENMFWYRQDPGLGLRLIYFSYDVKMKEKGDIPEGYSVSREKKERFSLILESASTNQTSMYLCASITGTGDGIQYFGAGTRLSVL.

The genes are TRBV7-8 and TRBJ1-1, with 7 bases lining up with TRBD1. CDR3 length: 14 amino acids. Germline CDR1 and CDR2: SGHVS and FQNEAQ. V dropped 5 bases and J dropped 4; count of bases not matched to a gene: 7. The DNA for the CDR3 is TGTGCCAGCAGCGTACGACAGGGAGTCACTGAAGCTTTCTTT. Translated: CASSVRQGVTEAFF.

CDR3 in amino acids: CAIGGAARMSSYNEQFF. CDR3 bases: TGTGCCATCGGGGGGGCCGCAAGGATGTCCTCCTACAATGAGCAGTTCTTC. This chain connects TRBV10-3 to TRBJ2-1; the D gene is possibly TRBD2 (7 bases). This CDR3 is built from 17 residues. From germline, CDR1 is ENHRY and CDR2 SYGVKD. V was shortened by 8 bases and J by 0 bases, with 20 bases between the two germline ends.

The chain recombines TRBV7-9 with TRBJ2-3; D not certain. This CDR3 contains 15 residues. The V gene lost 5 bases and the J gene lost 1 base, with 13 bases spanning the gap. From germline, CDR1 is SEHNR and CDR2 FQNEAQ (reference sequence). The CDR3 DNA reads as TGTGCCAGCAGCCAGAGACCAACAGGCACAGATACGCAGTATTTT. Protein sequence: CASSQRPTGTDTQYF.

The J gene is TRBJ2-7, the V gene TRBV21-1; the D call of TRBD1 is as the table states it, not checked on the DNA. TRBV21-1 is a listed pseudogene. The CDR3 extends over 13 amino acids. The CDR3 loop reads CANPGQGDYEQYF. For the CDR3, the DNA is TGTGCCAATCCGGGACAGGGGGATTACGAGCAGTACTTC.

CDR3: CASSQGAASNQPQHF. DNA of the CDR3: TGCGCCAGCAGCCAAGGGGCAGCTAGCAATCAGCCCCAGCATTTT. This sequence joins TRBV4-1 and TRBJ1-5; D unclear. CDR1 is MGHRA, CDR2 YSYEKL, per germline. Trimming took off 1 base at V and 0 bases at J, with 7 bases between the two ends. CDR3 length: 15 residues.

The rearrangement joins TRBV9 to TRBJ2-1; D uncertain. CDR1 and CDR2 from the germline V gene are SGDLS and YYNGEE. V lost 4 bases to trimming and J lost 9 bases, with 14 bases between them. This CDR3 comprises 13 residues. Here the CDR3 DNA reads TGTGCCAGCAGCTTGAACTACGGCGGTGAGCAGTTCTTC. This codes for CASSLNYGGEQFF.

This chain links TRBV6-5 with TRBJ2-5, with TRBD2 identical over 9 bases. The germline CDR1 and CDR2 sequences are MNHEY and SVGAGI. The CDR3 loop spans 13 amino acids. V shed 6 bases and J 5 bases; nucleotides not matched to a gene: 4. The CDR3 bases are TGTGCCAGCAGGACTAGCGGATGGGAGACCCAGTACTTC. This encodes CASRTSGWETQYF.